This T cell receptor beta chain is drawn from a study of blood T cell repertoires in COVID-19. Looking at the study overall: The samples span acute and convalescent COVID-19 from the United States, Italy and Spain. The analysed material was cDNA or gDNA that came from T cells, B-cell-depleted T cells, or PBMCs.

Trimming removed 6 bases at V and 6 bases at J, with 12 bases between. CDR1 is WSHSY, CDR2 SAAADI, per germline. The CDR3 runs 13 residues. In the original analysis: Counts of nucleated cells, estimated from reference gene primer amplification, were obtained. Clones were read by immunoSEQ multiplex PCR, and TCRdb kept only the in-frame ones, dropping some. V and J calls and clone size are copied from that table; D and trimming were computed from the DNA. The sample consists of about 110,000 clones, around 64% of them appearing once. The chain joins TRBV10-2 to TRBJ1-5; a possible D gene is TRBD1 (5 bases). The clonotype originates from a woman aged 40 to 50 with acute or convalescent COVID-19. Sequenced: peripheral blood. The DNA of the CDR3 is TGCGCCAGCAGCCAGGGAACGTCTCAGCCCCAGCATTTT. Translated, it gives CASSQGTSQPQHF.